Following are 30 T cell receptor beta chains from one sample sequenced in a study of OX40 agonist ivuxolimab in advanced cancers. Sequenced by immunoSEQ multiplex PCR; TCRdb stores in-frame clones only, minus some. The repertoire has 53,000 or so clones, about 82% of them found once; the top ten carry more than 2.5%. Sequencing was performed on CD4+ or CD8+ T cells sorted from blood, taken in a trial of the OX40 agonist ivuxolimab. Source of these receptors: an adult with an advanced solid tumor such as melanoma, head and neck, liver or kidney cancer.

This clone was recorded a few times. The rearrangement links TRBV4-2 to TRBJ2-5; the D gene could be TRBD1 or TRBD2 (7 bases each). Per the germline V gene, CDR1 is LGHNA and CDR2 is YNFKEQ. This CDR3 spans 15 amino acids. Between the trimmed V and J ends, which lost 4 bases and 3 bases, there was a span of 15 bases. CDR3 amino acids: CASSRRGDYKETQYF. The CDR3 region has the DNA TGTGCCAGCAGCCGCAGGGGGGACTACAAAGAGACCCAGTACTTC.

The count of this clone is one. The V call is TRBV9, the J call TRBJ2-2, with D perhaps TRBD1 (6 bases). V was shortened by 3 bases and J by 7 bases, with 13 bases between the two germline ends. Germline V gene lookup returns CDR1 SGDLS and CDR2 YYNGEE. This CDR3 has 14 amino acids. CDR3 sequence: CASSATGSVGELFF. In DNA form, the CDR3 reads TGTGCCAGCAGCGCCACAGGGTCCGTCGGGGAGCTGTTTTTT.

This clone was detected a few times. Written as DNA, the CDR3 is TGCGCCAGCAGCCAAGTGGGGACTCCCTATGGCTACACCTTC. It translates to CASSQVGTPYGYTF. This chain links TRBV4-1 with TRBJ1-2, with a possible D match to TRBD1 (5 bases). Trimming cost V 1 base and J 4 bases, with 10 bases left between them. The germline V gene encodes CDR1 MGHRA and CDR2 YSYEKL. This CDR3 comprises 14 residues.

The CDR3 DNA sequence: TGTGCCAGCAGCCCGTTGACGGGAAATAATTCACCCCTCCACTTT. This encodes CASSPLTGNNSPLHF. The chain employs TRBV11-1 and TRBJ1-6; D remains unclear. The germline V gene encodes CDR1 SGHAT and CDR2 FQDESV (reference sequence). V was clipped by 5 bases and J by 5 bases, with 13 bases between them. The CDR3 has 15 residues.

The CDR3 here is CASSSARGENYGYTF. DNA of the CDR3: TGTGCCAGCAGTTCAGCACGGGGTGAGAACTATGGCTACACCTTC. This rearrangement joins TRBV6-6 to TRBJ1-2; D is uncertain. CDR1 and CDR2 (germline): MNHNY, SVGAGI (reference sequence). CDR3 length equals 15 residues. V was shortened by 4 bases and J by 2 bases, with 14 bases between the two germline ends.

The rearrangement joins TRBV19 to TRBJ2-1; 12 bases match TRBD2. J gave up 3 bases and V 6 bases, and 6 bases lay outside the gene matches. The CDR3 loop spans 16 amino acids. CDR1 LNHDA and CDR2 SQIVND come from the germline V gene (reference sequence). The CDR3, as DNA: TGTGCCAGTAGGAGGACTAGCGGGGTCATCTACAATGAGCAGTTCTTC. This codes for CASRRTSGVIYNEQFF.

The V and J genes are TRBV4-3 and TRBJ2-3; 10 bases are a match to TRBD2. Trimming removed 0 bases from V and 6 bases from J; junction bases left unmatched: 9. CDR3 size: 17 residues. Germline-derived CDR1 and CDR2 are LGHNA and YSLEER. The CDR3, as DNA: TGCGCCAGCAGCCAAGATGGGGGGGGACTAGCGACCGATACGCAGTATTTT. Amino acids: CASSQDGGGLATDTQYF.

CDR3 sequence (DNA): TGTGCCAGCAGTTTACCCCTGGGAGCGGGGGGGGCCAATGAGCAGTTCTTC. Encoded protein: CASSLPLGAGGANEQFF. This chain links TRBV27 with TRBJ2-1; 10 bases are shared with TRBD2. Germline V gene lookup returns CDR1 MNHEY and CDR2 SMNVEV (reference sequence). Trimming at V came to 2 bases and at J to 6 bases, leaving 10 bases not matched to a gene. The CDR3 is made up of 17 amino acids.

V usage is TRBV4-3 and J usage is TRBJ2-1; 14 nucleotides align to TRBD2. Germline CDR1 reads LGHNA; CDR2 reads YSLEER. V shed 1 base and J 6 bases; nucleotides not matched to a gene: 2. The CDR3 totals 16 residues. The CDR3 DNA reads as TGCGCCAGCAGCCAAGCGACTAGCGGGGGGGCCAATGAGCAGTTCTTC. Protein sequence: CASSQATSGGANEQFF.

The chain employs TRBV11-3 and TRBJ2-7; TRBD1 is a possible D gene (5 bases). Trimming took 5 bases from V and 2 from J, leaving 10 bases between them. The CDR3 has 13 residues. Germline assignment: CDR1 SGHNT and CDR2 YENEEA. CDR3 sequence reads: CASSPDSTYEQYF. For the CDR3, the DNA is TGTGCCAGCAGCCCCGACAGTACCTACGAGCAGTACTTC.

The gene calls are TRBV23-1 and TRBJ1-2; TRBD1 matches at 7 bases. TRBV23-1 is an open reading frame whose function is uncertain. The CDR3 extends over 18 amino acids. Trimming cost V 3 bases and J 4 bases; bases outside gene matches: 17. The CDR3 DNA is TGCGCCAGCAGTCATGGTTCAAAATCTGGACAGGACCTCTATGGCTACACCTTC. Encoded protein: CASSHGSKSGQDLYGYTF.

The chain links TRBV7-3 to TRBJ2-5; TRBD1 might be the D (6 bases). Germline V gene sequence: CDR1 SGHTA, CDR2 FQGTGA. V was pared by 2 bases and J by 4 bases, with 11 bases between. The CDR3 is 14 amino acids. As DNA, the CDR3 is TGTGCCAGCAGCTTAGGGGGCCCCAGAGAGACCCAGTACTTC. As protein: CASSLGGPRETQYF.

Note on this clone: The junction departs from the called germline gene at one end, perhaps through a read error. CDR3 coding DNA: TGCAGTGCTAGTGCCGGGACTACCTCCGCCTTT. This gives the protein CSASAGTTSAF. The chain links TRBV20-1 to TRBJ1-1; the D gene is possibly TRBD1 (5 bases). Germline-derived CDR1 and CDR2 are DFQATT and SNEGSKA (reference sequence). CDR3 size: 11 residues.

The rearrangement links TRBV2 to TRBJ1-4; D not resolved. The CDR3 contains 13 residues. V lost 1 base, J lost 8 bases, and 8 bases lay in between. Germline V gene lookup returns CDR1 SNHLY and CDR2 FYNNEI. The CDR3 DNA reads as TGTGCCAGCAGTGAAGGGGTCTTGGAAAAACTGTTTTTT. Translating gives CASSEGVLEKLFF.

The count of this clone is one. This rearrangement joins TRBV19 to TRBJ2-7, with D possibly TRBD1 on 5 matching bases. Trimming stripped 6 bases from V and 3 bases from J, with 12 bases between. The CDR3 totals 13 residues. Germline V gene data show CDR1 as LNHDA and CDR2 as SQIVND (reference sequence). The CDR3 DNA is TGTGCCAGTAGCTGGGGCGGATACTACGAGCAGTACTTC. This sequence encodes CASSWGGYYEQYF.

The rearrangement uses TRBV18 and TRBJ1-4; 12 nucleotides agree with TRBD1. This CDR3 spans 15 amino acids. CDR1 and CDR2 from the germline V gene are KGHSH and LQKENI. V was pared by 5 bases and J by 5 bases, with 3 bases of the junction left unmatched. CDR3 sequence (DNA): TGTGCCAGCTCAAAGGGGACAGGGGGCAATGAAAAACTGTTTTTT. Translating it yields CASSKGTGGNEKLFF. Looking up the rest from reference TRBV18 and TRBJ1-4 gives the full variable domain: NAGVMQNPRHLVRRRGQEARLRCSPMKGHSHVYWYRQLPEEGLKFMVYLQKENIIDESGMPKERFSAEFPKEGPSILRIQQVVRGDSAAYFCASSKGTGGNEKLFFGSGTQLSVL.

The V gene is TRBV5-1, the J gene TRBJ1-4; D not certain. The CDR3 has 13 amino acids. Germline CDR1 is SGHRS and CDR2 is YFSETQ. V was pared by 2 bases and J by 4 bases, with 6 bases between. The CDR3 sequence is CASSLGLNEKLFF. As DNA, the CDR3 is TGCGCCAGCAGCTTAGGACTTAATGAAAAACTGTTTTTT.

The J gene is TRBJ2-5, the V gene TRBV9; no firm D call. Trimming took 0 bases from V and 0 from J, leaving 9 bases between them. The CDR3 sequence is 15 residues long. Germline assignment: CDR1 SGDLS and CDR2 YYNGEE. CDR3 amino acids: CASSVAPADQETQYF. DNA for the CDR3: TGTGCCAGCAGCGTAGCCCCGGCAGACCAAGAGACCCAGTACTTC.

The chain links TRBV11-2 to TRBJ2-3; the match to TRBD2 covers 13 bases. This CDR3 has 19 amino acids. Unmatched junction bases numbered 14, after V lost 5 bases and J lost 3 bases. Germline V gene lookup returns CDR1 SGHAT and CDR2 FQNNGV. Written as DNA, the CDR3 is TGTGCCAGCAGCAGACTAGCGGGAGGAGGGGCGGCACAGACAGATACGCAGTATTTT. This sequence encodes CASSRLAGGGAAQTDTQYF.

The CDR3 bases are TGTGCCAGCAGCTCCGGGACTAGGGGCTACAATGAGCAGTTCTTC. Translation: CASSSGTRGYNEQFF. The chain recombines TRBV7-2 with TRBJ2-1; the match to TRBD2 covers 8 bases. The CDR3 has 15 residues. V lost 4 bases, J lost 3 bases, and 5 bases stayed unmatched. Germline V gene data show CDR1 as SGHTA and CDR2 as FQGNSA.

V and J are TRBV25-1 and TRBJ1-4; a possible D gene is TRBD1 (5 bases). The V end lost 1 base, the J end lost 4 bases, and 13 bases lay between the germline ends. Germline CDR1 is MGHDK and CDR2 is SYGVNS. The CDR3 loop spans 16 amino acids. CDR3 residues: CASSESWAGHNEKLFF. CDR3 bases: TGTGCCAGCAGTGAATCTTGGGCAGGGCATAATGAAAAACTGTTTTTT.

The chain has TRBV10-2 and TRBJ2-3, with 8 bases aligning to TRBD2. Germline V gene lookup returns CDR1 WSHSY and CDR2 SAAADI. The V and J ends lost 11 bases and 5 bases, in that order; junction bases with no gene match: 6. CDR3 length equals 12 residues. The CDR3 nucleotides are TGCGCCTCAGGACTAGCTATAGATACGCAGTATTTT. It yields the protein CASGLAIDTQYF.

The V call is TRBV28, the J call TRBJ2-5; TRBD2 aligns across 7 bases. V shed 2 bases, J shed 5 bases, and the junction held 5 bases outside the gene matches. The germline CDR1 and CDR2 sequences are MDHEN and SYDVKM. There are 14 residues in the CDR3. CDR3 DNA sequence: TGTGCCAGCAGTTTAATGGCGGGGGTGGAGACCCAGTACTTC. This codes for CASSLMAGVETQYF.

The chain uses TRBV5-1 and TRBJ2-5, with D perhaps matching TRBD1 (6 bases). The CDR3 has 14 residues. In germline, CDR1 is SGHRS, CDR2 YFSETQ. Trimming shortened V by 2 bases and J by 1 base, and 9 bases separated the two germline ends. The CDR3 bases are TGCGCCAGCAGCTTCGCAGGGGCCCAAGAGACCCAGTACTTC. It specifies CASSFAGAQETQYF.

The chain is built from TRBV5-1 and TRBJ1-1, with D uncertain. The CDR3 is 13 amino acids. V lost 3 bases, J lost 2 bases, and 8 bases lay in between. The germline CDR1 and CDR2 sequences are SGHRS and YFSETQ. This CDR3 reads CASSSFGNTEAFF. The CDR3 DNA sequence: TGCGCCAGCAGCTCATTTGGAAACACTGAAGCTTTCTTT.

The chain has TRBV6-5 and TRBJ1-1; the D is unclear. Deletions cut 2 bases from V and 4 bases from J, with 14 bases between. Germline CDR1 reads MNHEY; CDR2 reads SVGAGI. The CDR3 sequence is 15 residues long. The DNA for the CDR3 is TGTGCCAGCAGTTACGGTCGGGCCTCGGGCACTGAAGCTTTCTTT. Amino acid sequence: CASSYGRASGTEAFF.

The chain uses TRBV5-1 and TRBJ1-1, with D maybe TRBD1 (6 bases). V was pared by 4 bases and J by 6 bases, with 13 bases between. The germline gives CDR1 SGHRS, CDR2 YFSETQ. CDR3 length equals 13 residues. The CDR3 DNA is TGCGCCAGCAGCGCCGGGGGCAACCCTGAAGCTTTCTTT. Translated, it gives CASSAGGNPEAFF.

CDR3 residues: CSAGTGGGYTF. CDR3 nucleotides: TGCAGCGCTGGGACAGGAGGGGGCTACACCTTC. The chain has TRBV29-1 and TRBJ1-2; 8 nucleotides match TRBD1. V was clipped by 7 bases and J by 8 bases; unmatched bases: 6. CDR3 size: 11 residues. In germline, CDR1 is SQVTM, CDR2 ANQGSEA.

The table lists this clone with a few counts. The J gene is TRBJ2-7, the V gene TRBV19; 7 bases are shared with TRBD1. The CDR3 is 13 residues long. V shed 9 bases and J 4 bases; nucleotides not matched to a gene: 9. The germline V gene has CDR1 LNHDA and CDR2 SQIVND (reference sequence). CDR3 amino acids: CASGRDRNYEQYF. The CDR3, as DNA: TGTGCCAGCGGCCGGGACAGAAATTACGAGCAGTACTTC.

About this clone itself: Compared with germline, one end of the junction differs, possibly owing to a read error. The V call is TRBV7-2, the J call TRBJ2-6; 8 nucleotides line up with TRBD1. Germline CDR1 reads SGHTA; CDR2 reads FQGNSA. CDR3 size: 19 residues. CDR3 protein: CASSPRTGPDPSRANVLTF. The DNA of the CDR3 is TGTGCCAGCAGCCCCCGGACAGGGCCCGATCCCTCTCGGGCCAACGTCCTGACTTTC.